This entry lists 14 T cell receptor beta chains sequenced from one sample in a study of regulatory T cells in long-lasting Graves disease. The time point was: persistent/refractory GD, antithyroid drugs over 5 years with positive TRAb. Preparation of the TCR library used RNA extracted from PBMCs. Arm-PCR of CDR3 regions and iRepertoire HTBI primers were the basis on which TCR beta libraries were built. One entry per CDR3 protein results from TCRdb running MiXCR on the multiplex PCR reads. This sample has some 370,000 distinct CDR3 sequences; about 23% occur once, and the top ten carry around a quarter. Here the sequenced sample was peripheral blood mononuclear cells (PBMCs), taken when the disease was refractory, from a patient treated with antithyroid drugs. All receptors come from a woman aged 40 to 50 with Graves disease.

V is TRBV30 and J is TRBJ1-4, with D perhaps matching TRBD1 (5 bases). Between the trimmed V and J ends, which lost 3 bases and 5 bases, there was a span of 13 bases. CDR1 and CDR2 from the germline V gene are GTSNPN and SVGIG (reference sequence). The CDR3 has 14 amino acids. In DNA form, the CDR3 reads TGTGCCTGGAGGACCGGGACGAGGAATGAAAAACTGTTTTTT. This codes for CAWRTGTRNEKLFF.

This clonotype occurred many times. V and J are TRBV28 and TRBJ2-3; 12 bases map to TRBD2. V gave up 1 base and J gave up 6 bases; unmatched junction bases: 11. The CDR3 is 18 amino acids. Germline assignment: CDR1 MDHEN and CDR2 SYDVKM. CDR3 residues: CASSLFGRLAGGRDTQYF. CDR3 DNA: TGTGCCAGCAGTTTATTTGGTCGGCTAGCGGGAGGGCGGGATACGCAGTATTTT.

The V and J genes are TRBV29-1 and TRBJ2-3, with D hard to call. This CDR3 spans 13 amino acids. Germline V gene sequence: CDR1 SQVTM, CDR2 ANQGSEA. V was clipped by 6 bases and J by 2 bases, with 12 bases between them. In DNA, the CDR3 is TGCAGCGTAGAGGACGAATACACAGATACGCAGTATTTT. The encoded protein is CSVEDEYTDTQYF.

The V call is TRBV10-3, the J call TRBJ2-7, with D possibly TRBD2 on 6 matching bases. The germline V gene encodes CDR1 ENHRY and CDR2 SYGVKD. The CDR3 runs 17 residues. Trimming removed 6 bases at V and 7 bases at J, with 28 bases between. Here the CDR3 reads CAISDGFSGITAGEQYF. Written as DNA, the CDR3 is TGTGCCATCAGCGATGGATTCTCAGGGATAACGGCGGGGGAGCAGTACTTC.

There are many counts of this clonotype. This chain connects TRBV12-5 to TRBJ2-5, with 8 nucleotides matching TRBD2. V was clipped by 0 bases and J by 1 base; unmatched bases: 7. The CDR3 length is 17 residues. The germline V gene has CDR1 LGHNT and CDR2 FRNRAP. As DNA, the CDR3 is TGTGCTAGTGGTTTGGTACGAAGCGGGAGTGTCCAAGAGACCCAGTACTTC. Its translation is CASGLVRSGSVQETQYF.

This clonotype was seen repeatedly, ten times or more. This sequence joins TRBV27 and TRBJ2-7; D unresolved. The CDR3 extends over 14 amino acids. Germline values: CDR1 MNHEY, CDR2 SMNVEV (reference sequence). Trimming took 6 bases from V and 4 from J, leaving 16 bases between them. CDR3 nucleotides: TGTGCCAGCAGACCAGACCGAACCTTATACGAGCAGTACTTC. This encodes CASRPDRTLYEQYF.

The chain couples TRBV20-1 to TRBJ2-5; 10 nucleotides align to TRBD2. V shed 3 bases, J shed 6 bases, and the junction held 10 bases outside the gene matches. The CDR3 is made up of 15 amino acids. CDR1 is DFQATT and CDR2 is SNEGSKA in the germline V gene (reference sequence). CDR3 nucleotides: TGCAGTGCTAGGGGGGTGCTAGCGGGAGAACAGACCCAGTACTTC. It is translated as CSARGVLAGEQTQYF.

The chain is built from TRBV19 and TRBJ2-5, with 10 bases that match TRBD2. The CDR3 has 17 amino acids. CDR1 and CDR2 (germline): LNHDA, SQIVND (reference sequence). V lost 6 bases and J lost 4; bases outside the gene matches: 14. Here the CDR3 DNA reads TGTGCCAGTAGCCTAGGCGGGACTAGCGTTCGAAGAGAGACCCAGTACTTC. Encoded protein: CASSLGGTSVRRETQYF.

This clonotype was counted many times. DNA of the CDR3: TGTGCCAGCAGTAGTAACAGGGGCCTGAACACTGAAGCTTTCTTT. It specifies CASSSNRGLNTEAFF. The chain recombines TRBV12-3 or TRBV12-4 with TRBJ1-1, with 7 bases fitting TRBD1. V trimming: 5 bases; J trimming: 0 bases; junction bases outside the gene matches: 6. The CDR3 sequence is 15 residues long.

This clonotype was recorded at least ten times. The V call is TRBV5-1, the J call TRBJ2-2; 8 bases map to TRBD2. Losses at the gene ends were 4 bases for V and 5 bases for J; bases not matched to a gene: 4. Per germline, CDR1 SGHRS and CDR2 YFSETQ. There are 14 residues in the CDR3. The CDR3 loop reads CASSPRLATGELFF. CDR3 sequence (DNA): TGCGCCAGCAGCCCACGACTAGCGACCGGGGAGCTGTTTTTT.

This clonotype showed up many times. The chain employs TRBV11-1 and TRBJ2-5, with D unresolved. The ends were cut back, 3 bases at V and 2 bases at J, with 10 bases in the middle. Germline-derived CDR1 and CDR2 are SGHAT and FQDESV (reference sequence). This CDR3 contains 14 residues. CDR3 nucleotides: TGTGCCAGCAGCTTCTACCAGAGACAAGAGACCCAGTACTTC. It is translated as CASSFYQRQETQYF.

This clonotype was found many times. The rearrangement joins TRBV6-1 to TRBJ2-5; D is unresolved. V was trimmed by 1 base and J by 2 bases, leaving 11 bases between them. Germline V gene sequence: CDR1 MNHNS, CDR2 SASEGT. The CDR3 is 15 amino acids. DNA of the CDR3: TGTGCCAGCAGTGAAGGGGGATTCCTGCAAGAGACCCAGTACTTC. Its translation: CASSEGGFLQETQYF.

This rearrangement joins TRBV6-1 to TRBJ1-6; a possible D gene is TRBD1 (5 bases). The CDR3 has 15 residues. Trimming removed 5 bases at V and 7 bases at J, with 15 bases between. Per the germline V gene, CDR1 is MNHNS and CDR2 is SASEGT. The DNA of the CDR3 is TGTGCCAGCAGTCCCCAGGCAGGGAACAATTCACCCCTCCACTTT. It translates to CASSPQAGNNSPLHF.

The J gene is TRBJ2-5, the V gene TRBV30, with 9 bases aligning to TRBD2. The CDR3 covers 16 residues. The V gene end was trimmed by 4 bases and the J gene end by 5 bases; junction bases not matched to a gene: 14. Germline-derived CDR1 and CDR2 are GTSNPN and SVGIG (reference sequence). The CDR3 is CAWTLSGRNHKETQYF. CDR3 coding DNA: TGTGCCTGGACACTCAGCGGGAGGAATCATAAGGAGACCCAGTACTTC.